The sequence of this TCR beta chain was determined in a study of CD8 T cells in Susac syndrome. At the level of the study: Patients with Susac syndrome were therapy-naive, on corticosteroids, or on intravenous immunoglobulin alone at the time that blood was drawn.

An input of roughly 0.5 to 1 ug of RNA was subjected to reverse transcription using random hexamers. TCRdb reprocessed the immunoSEQ multiplex PCR reads via MiXCR and lists one record per CDR3 protein. The sample yields some 210,000 distinct CDR3 sequences, roughly 93% seen once. With 0 bases clipped from V and 9 bases from J, the junction kept 10 bases outside the gene matches. Germline V lookup: CDR1 SQVTM, CDR2 ANQGSEA. There are 14 residues in the CDR3. The sequence came from a human donor with Susac syndrome. The chain carries TRBV29-1 and TRBJ1-2; 7 bases fit TRBD1. Sequenced sample: CD4+ T cells from PBMCs. CDR3 coding DNA: TGCAGCGTTGAAGATCAGCGACAGGGAATTCGCTACACCTTC. It encodes CSVEDQRQGIRYTF.